What follows are 27 T cell receptor beta chains derived from one specimen sequenced in a study of T cell responses to AZD1222 COVID-19 vaccine. Here immunoSEQ multiplex PCR was the method, and the copy in TCRdb shows in-frame clones only, minus some. The profile shows 200,000 or so clones, approximately 91% of them singletons. Sequences were derived from peripheral blood, sampled on day 0 of AZD1222 vaccination. Receptors originate from an adult in good health.

V gene TRBV7-2 combines with J gene TRBJ1-1, with unresolved D. Germline loops: CDR1 SGHTA, CDR2 FQGNSA. Trimming pared 3 bases from V and 7 bases from J, leaving 15 bases between. The CDR3 is made up of 14 amino acids. The CDR3: CASSFSQARNEAFF. The DNA for the CDR3 is TGTGCCAGCAGCTTTTCGCAGGCGCGCAATGAAGCTTTCTTT.

The chain combines TRBV28 with TRBJ2-5; 14 nucleotides line up with TRBD2. Germline V CDR1 and CDR2: MDHEN, SYDVKM. V lost 5 bases to trimming and J lost 5 bases; unmatched junction nucleotides: 7. The CDR3 is 16 amino acids. CDR3 in DNA: TGTGCCAGCAGTCCCCTGACTAGCGGGAGGGGGGAGACCCAGTACTTC. It translates to CASSPLTSGRGETQYF.

The rearrangement joins TRBV7-8 to TRBJ2-5; no clear D gene. Germline V gene data show CDR1 as SGHVS and CDR2 as FQNEAQ. V was pared by 1 base and J by 5 bases, with 8 bases between. The CDR3 is made up of 13 amino acids. CDR3 loop: CASSLVTRETQYF. The CDR3 DNA is TGTGCCAGCAGCTTAGTTACGAGGGAGACCCAGTACTTC. The whole variable domain, filled in from reference TRBV7-8 and TRBJ2-5, reads GAGVSQSPRYKVAKRGQDVALRCDPISGHVSLFWYQQALGQGPEFLTYFQNEAQLDKSGLPSDRFFAERPEGSVSTLKIQRTQQEDSAVYLCASSLVTRETQYFGPGTRLLVL.

The chain combines TRBV19 with TRBJ1-4; 9 positions match TRBD1. V was pared by 5 bases and J by 12 bases, with 10 bases of the junction left unmatched. The germline CDR1 and CDR2 sequences are LNHDA and SQIVND (reference sequence). CDR3 length: 14 residues. The CDR3 is CASSPPRDRAELFF. The CDR3 nucleotides read TGTGCCAGTAGTCCACCCCGGGACAGGGCAGAACTGTTTTTT.

The CDR3: CASKTDGKPIQPQHF. In DNA, the CDR3 is TGTGCCAGTAAAACGGACGGAAAACCAATTCAGCCCCAGCATTTT. The rearrangement links TRBV19 to TRBJ1-5; D not certain. V was pared by 7 bases and J by 6 bases, with 19 bases between. CDR1 is LNHDA, CDR2 SQIVND, per germline (reference sequence). This CDR3 is 15 amino acids long.

J is TRBJ1-4 and V is TRBV13, with 11 positions matching TRBD1. With V trimmed by 4 bases and J by 3 bases, 4 bases remained unmatched. This CDR3 is 16 amino acids long. CDR1 is PRHDT, CDR2 FYEKMQ, per germline (reference sequence). The CDR3 sequence is CASSSGQGVANEKLFF. The CDR3 bases are TGTGCCAGCAGCTCGGGACAGGGGGTGGCTAATGAAAAACTGTTTTTT.

The gene calls are TRBV27 and TRBJ2-2; 8 nucleotides match TRBD1. The ends lost 3 bases at V and 7 bases at J; junction bases unmatched: 4. The CDR3 has 14 residues. CDR1 and CDR2 from the germline V gene are MNHEY and SMNVEV (reference sequence). CDR3 residues: CASSFRGHGGELFF. The CDR3 nucleotides read TGTGCCAGCAGTTTCAGGGGGCATGGCGGGGAGCTGTTTTTT.

The J gene is TRBJ1-2, the V gene TRBV6-5; 7 bases are shared with TRBD1. J lost 8 bases, V lost 0 bases, and 3 bases had no gene match. CDR3 length equals 13 residues. Germline V gene sequence: CDR1 MNHEY, CDR2 SVGAGI. The CDR3 DNA reads TGTGCCAGCAGTTACTCGGGGACAGAGGGCTACACCTTC. It is translated as CASSYSGTEGYTF.

In its sample, this clone was seen once. The chain carries TRBV7-2 and TRBJ1-6, with D possibly matching TRBD1 (5 bases). The CDR3 contains 15 residues. CDR1 and CDR2 from the germline V gene are SGHTA and FQGNSA. Trimming took off 1 base at V and 6 bases at J, with 10 bases between the two ends. CDR3 sequence: CASSLGVRANSPLHF. The CDR3 bases are TGTGCCAGCAGCTTAGGGGTCAGGGCTAATTCACCCCTCCACTTT. Full variable domain (remainder filled in from reference TRBV7-2 and TRBJ1-6): GAGVSQSPSNKVTEKGKDVELRCDPISGHTALYWYRQSLGQGLEFLIYFQGNSAPDKSGLPSDRFSAERTGGSVSTLTIQRTQQEDSAVYLCASSLGVRANSPLHFGNGTRLTVT.

This CDR3 reads CASSSAIGKGFQPQHF. The CDR3 region has the DNA TGTGCCAGTAGTTCAGCCATCGGGAAAGGTTTTCAGCCCCAGCATTTT. V is TRBV19 and J is TRBJ1-5; D is uncertain. Trimming took off 5 bases at V and 6 bases at J, with 20 bases between the two ends. Germline CDR1 reads LNHDA; CDR2 reads SQIVND (reference sequence). The CDR3 sequence is 16 residues long.

The gene calls are TRBV27 and TRBJ2-1, with TRBD1 matching over 7 bases. The CDR3 length is 12 residues. Germline lookup yields CDR1 MNHEY and CDR2 SMNVEV (reference sequence). With V trimmed by 10 bases and J by 5 bases, 5 bases remained unmatched. Written as DNA, the CDR3 is TGTGCCACCTGGACAGGAGACAATGAGCAGTTCTTC. Protein sequence: CATWTGDNEQFF.

The V call is TRBV9, the J call TRBJ1-2; the D is unclear. Germline-derived CDR1 and CDR2 are SGDLS and YYNGEE. The CDR3 loop spans 12 amino acids. Trimming took off 4 bases at V and 8 bases at J, with 12 bases between the two ends. The CDR3 here is CASSTAGAGYTF. For the CDR3, the DNA is TGTGCCAGCAGCACCGCCGGAGCAGGCTACACCTTC.

CDR3 coding DNA: TGTGCCAGCAGCTTCGGGACTAGCGAAGTCAATGAGCAGTTCTTC. This codes for CASSFGTSEVNEQFF. V gene TRBV7-2 combines with J gene TRBJ2-1; TRBD2 matches 10 bases. CDR3 length: 15 residues. V gave up 3 bases and J gave up 6 bases; unmatched junction bases: 5. CDR1 is SGHTA, CDR2 FQGNSA, per germline.

The rearrangement uses TRBV25-1 and TRBJ1-3; D gene unclear. V lost 4 bases and J 0 bases, leaving 7 bases between the germline ends. This CDR3 has 14 amino acids. Germline CDR1 and CDR2: MGHDK and SYGVNS. The CDR3 coding sequence is TGTGCCAGCAGTGGAGTGGGCTCTGGAAACACCATATATTTT. This translates into CASSGVGSGNTIYF.

The chain employs TRBV5-5 and TRBJ1-2; a possible D gene is TRBD1 (6 bases). CDR3 length equals 15 residues. The V end lost 4 bases, the J end lost 2 bases, and 15 bases lay between the germline ends. CDR1 and CDR2 from the germline V gene are SGHKS and YYEKEE (reference sequence). The CDR3 region has the DNA TGTGCCAGCAGCGGAACAGGGTTTGCAAACTATGGCTACACCTTC. Translating gives CASSGTGFANYGYTF.

In nucleotides, the CDR3 is TGTGCCACGGGACAGGGAATCTCTGGAAACACCATATATTTT. Translating gives CATGQGISGNTIYF. The gene calls are TRBV9 and TRBJ1-3; 9 bases fit TRBD1. Trimming cost V 9 bases and J 0 bases; bases outside gene matches: 4. The germline V gene has CDR1 SGDLS and CDR2 YYNGEE. The CDR3 consists of 14 residues.

V usage is TRBV5-1 and J usage is TRBJ2-7; 10 positions match TRBD2. V was clipped by 4 bases and J by 1 base; unmatched bases: 5. There are 15 residues in the CDR3. CDR1 and CDR2 from the germline V gene are SGHRS and YFSETQ. The CDR3 DNA follows: TGCGCCAGCAGCATTAGGACTAGCGGTTCCTACGAGCAGTACTTC. Its translation: CASSIRTSGSYEQYF.

The V gene is TRBV6-5, the J gene TRBJ2-1; TRBD2 aligns across 11 bases. Germline V gene lookup returns CDR1 MNHEY and CDR2 SVGAGI. There are 14 residues in the CDR3. V lost 8 bases and J lost 3; bases outside the gene matches: 3. Here the CDR3 DNA reads TGTGCCAGCGGGGGACTAGCGGACTACAATGAGCAGTTCTTC. Translation: CASGGLADYNEQFF.

This chain connects TRBV29-1 to TRBJ2-7; TRBD1 matches 7 bases. Trimming took 6 bases from V and 6 from J; bases not matched to a gene: 8. Looked up from germline, CDR1 is SQVTM and CDR2 is ANQGSEA. This CDR3 has 12 amino acids. The CDR3 DNA follows: TGCAGCGTCCCGACAGGGATAGGCGAGCAGTACTTC. It yields the protein CSVPTGIGEQYF.

The chain recombines TRBV19 with TRBJ2-2, with 7 bases aligning to TRBD2. The CDR3 runs to 17 residues. CDR1 is LNHDA and CDR2 is SQIVND in the germline V gene (reference sequence). The trim removed 2 bases at V and 4 bases at J, leaving 10 bases unmatched. CDR3 sequence (DNA): TGTGCCAGTAGTATACCCATTTTGGGGAGGGGCACCGGGGAGCTGTTTTTT. Residues: CASSIPILGRGTGELFF.

The CDR3 loop is CASSFSVTGSSSYNEQFF. As DNA, the CDR3 is TGCGCCAGCAGCTTTTCTGTGACAGGGTCCAGCTCCTACAATGAGCAGTTCTTC. This chain links TRBV5-1 with TRBJ2-1; 7 bases fit TRBD1. With 2 bases clipped from V and 0 bases from J, the junction kept 11 bases outside the gene matches. The CDR3 loop spans 18 amino acids. The germline gives CDR1 SGHRS, CDR2 YFSETQ.

This chain joins TRBV29-1 and TRBJ2-4; D could derive from TRBD1 or TRBD2 (6 bases each). V was trimmed by 4 bases and J by 2 bases, leaving 18 bases between them. The CDR3 runs 16 residues. Germline assignment: CDR1 SQVTM and CDR2 ANQGSEA. For the CDR3, the DNA is TGCAGCGTTGTAGGGGGGCCAACAGGGCCCAAAAACATTCAGTACTTC. It yields the protein CSVVGGPTGPKNIQYF.

This chain uses TRBV4-2 with TRBJ1-5, with 7 positions matching TRBD1. V gave up 0 bases and J gave up 1 base; unmatched junction bases: 9. Per germline, CDR1 LGHNA and CDR2 YNFKEQ. The CDR3 has 18 residues. DNA for the CDR3: TGTGCCAGCAGCCAAGAACCCGGGACAGCCATAAGCAATCAGCCCCAGCATTTT. Its translation is CASSQEPGTAISNQPQHF.

This chain connects TRBV4-1 to TRBJ2-1; 8 bases fit TRBD2. The CDR3 consists of 14 residues. CDR1 is MGHRA and CDR2 is YSYEKL in the germline V gene. The trim removed 5 bases at V and 8 bases at J, leaving 8 bases unmatched. CDR3 DNA: TGCGCCAGCAGCTTTCAGCGGGAGAGAGATGAGCAGTTCTTC. Translated: CASSFQRERDEQFF.

The J gene is TRBJ1-3, the V gene TRBV7-9, with D possibly being TRBD1 (6 bases). The CDR3 has 16 residues. CDR1 is SEHNR and CDR2 is FQNEAQ in the germline V gene (reference sequence). The V end was cut by 0 bases, the J end by 2 bases, with 11 bases between. CDR3 bases: TGTGCCAGCAGCTTAGCTCTAGGGGGGCCTGGAAACACCATATATTTT. The encoded protein is CASSLALGGPGNTIYF.

The genes are TRBV29-1 and TRBJ2-7; D gene ambiguous. This CDR3 comprises 12 residues. Germline CDR1 and CDR2: SQVTM and ANQGSEA. V lost 6 bases and J lost 0, with 9 bases in between. CDR3 sequence reads: CSVAGPSYEQYF. The CDR3 DNA reads TGCAGCGTCGCCGGGCCCTCCTACGAGCAGTACTTC.

This rearrangement joins TRBV11-2 to TRBJ1-1; D is possibly TRBD1 (6 bases). The CDR3 is 17 residues long. Between the trimmed V and J ends, which lost 5 bases and 2 bases, there was a span of 21 bases. Looked up from germline, CDR1 is SGHAT and CDR2 is FQNNGV. The CDR3, as DNA: TGTGCCAGCAGCGCCACCTGGACAGTCTTAGGTAACACTGAAGCTTTCTTT. This codes for CASSATWTVLGNTEAFF.